The entry below gives a single T cell receptor (beta chain) sequence along with its context. The sample originates from a study of patients and donors after allogeneic stem cell transplantation. TCRdb re-called the RT-PCR reads with MiXCR, one entry per CDR3 protein. The sample has some 880,000 distinct CDR3 sequences; approximately 18% are singletons. The sequence came from a human donor who was either an allogeneic HSCT recipient or a stem cell or donor lymphocyte infusion donor (not recorded which). It is not recorded whose cells these are; they may come from a transplant donor. The sequenced sample was blood, either unsorted or a sorted T cell fraction (not recorded which).

CDR3 region: CASSQARRLAGPYTYEQYF. The CDR3 DNA reads as TGTGCCAGCAGCCAAGCCAGGCGGCTAGCGGGACCCTACACCTACGAGCAGTACTTC. The chain recombines TRBV14 with TRBJ2-7; TRBD2 aligns across 9 bases. CDR3 length: 19 amino acids. The germline CDR1 and CDR2 sequences are SGHDN and FVKESK. Losses at the gene ends were 1 base for V and 2 bases for J; bases not matched to a gene: 15.